This TCR beta chain originates from a study of blood T cells in healthy people across ages. Study-wide results and caveats: In these data, TCR beta diversity tracked strongly with naive T cell percentage.

Per the germline V gene, CDR1 is MNHEY and CDR2 is SMNVEV (reference sequence). CDR3 size: 17 residues. J was trimmed by 2 bases and V by 5 bases; bases with no gene match: 11. Of note for this clonotype: Its cognate antigen is unknown.

No fewer than 5 micrograms of total RNA were isolated from every sample. Together with a sample-barcoded 5' primer, a J-beta primer mix was included in a second PCR lasting about 6 to 12 cycles. TCRdb ran MiXCR on the 5' RACE reads and lists one entry per CDR3 protein. The sample holds more than 750,000 distinct CDR3 sequences, about 28% seen once. This sample was also put to use in a study of T cells of mothers and their children. From that second work: The study found slightly higher but non-significant overlap in related versus unrelated mother-child pairs. No persistent microchimeric T cell clones were detected at 95 to 100 clones per million clonotypes sensitivity.

The chain is built from TRBV27 and TRBJ2-3; 9 bases are a match to TRBD1. The sample taken for sequencing was blood. This receptor was taken from a woman aged 40 to 49 in good health. CDR3 nucleotide sequence: TGTGCCAGCAGTCACTACCCCCGGACAGGGGACACAGATACGCAGTATTTT. Its protein is CASSHYPRTGDTDTQYF.